Below, 24 T cell receptor beta chains from the same sample are listed, as sequenced in a study of T cell repertoires in cytomegalovirus infection. TCRdb reprocessed the reads via MiXCR and lists one record per CDR3 protein. Here the sample spans fewer than 550,000 distinct CDR3 sequences, approximately 15% being singletons. The sample was CD8+ T cells from PBMCs. The receptors stem from a human donor in good health (CMV status not recorded). Some clones in this sample may be carry-over from other donors' samples.

This clonotype appeared a few times. The CDR3 DNA follows: TGTGCCAGCAGCCACCGCGGGACAGAAGAAGCTTTCTTT. Amino acid sequence: CASSHRGTEEAFF. The V call is TRBV14, the J call TRBJ1-1; 7 bases line up with TRBD1. This CDR3 has 13 residues. Germline V gives CDR1 SGHDN, CDR2 FVKESK. The ends lost 3 bases at V and 8 bases at J; junction bases unmatched: 6.

This clonotype was recorded at least ten times. Here the CDR3 DNA reads TGTGCCAGCAGTTTCTCCCGACAGGGAGTAGGAAATGAGCAGTTCTTC. Its translation: CASSFSRQGVGNEQFF. This rearrangement joins TRBV28 to TRBJ2-1, with 7 bases lining up with TRBD1. The CDR3 length is 16 residues. V was pared by 3 bases and J by 7 bases, with 12 bases of the junction left unmatched. The germline V gene encodes CDR1 MDHEN and CDR2 SYDVKM.

At least ten counts were recorded for this clonotype. The chain links TRBV12-3 or TRBV12-4 to TRBJ1-1; D remains unclear. V was clipped by 6 bases and J by 6 bases, with 14 bases between them. This CDR3 spans 13 amino acids. CDR3: CASSYGSLAEAFF. In DNA, the CDR3 is TGTGCCAGCAGCTATGGTTCTTTGGCTGAAGCTTTCTTT.

In its sample, this clonotype was seen a few times. This chain links TRBV10-3 with TRBJ2-1; 7 nucleotides agree with TRBD1. Germline CDR1 and CDR2: ENHRY and SYGVKD. V dropped 5 bases and J dropped 3; count of bases not matched to a gene: 4. The CDR3 runs 14 residues. CDR3 sequence (DNA): TGTGCCATCAGTCCGGGACAGAACTACAATGAGCAGTTCTTC. As protein: CAISPGQNYNEQFF.

At least ten counts were recorded for this clonotype. The chain combines TRBV7-6 with TRBJ2-5, with 7 bases fitting TRBD1. In germline, CDR1 is SGHVS, CDR2 FNYEAQ. This CDR3 comprises 13 residues. V lost 5 bases, J lost 5 bases, and 5 bases stayed unmatched. The CDR3 spells CASSPQGVETQYF. CDR3 nucleotide sequence: TGTGCCAGCAGCCCCCAGGGGGTGGAGACCCAGTACTTC.

This clonotype has only a few counts. V gene TRBV29-1 combines with J gene TRBJ1-2; no clear D gene. Trimming stripped 7 bases from V and 1 base from J, with 13 bases between. The CDR3 loop spans 13 amino acids. From germline, CDR1 is SQVTM and CDR2 ANQGSEA. CDR3 sequence (DNA): TGCAGCGCCTCGGCTCAAGATAACTATGGCTACACCTTC. Protein product: CSASAQDNYGYTF.

At least ten counts were recorded for this clonotype. The V and J genes are TRBV7-9 and TRBJ1-3; unclear D gene. CDR1 is SEHNR and CDR2 is FQNEAQ in the germline V gene (reference sequence). The V end was cut by 6 bases, the J end by 2 bases, with 17 bases between. The CDR3 length is 16 residues. The CDR3 sequence is CASSDGSRLPGNTIYF. The CDR3 region has the DNA TGTGCCAGCAGTGATGGGTCTAGACTCCCTGGAAACACCATATATTTT.

The genes are TRBV6-5 and TRBJ2-7; 8 bases fit TRBD1. Germline V gives CDR1 MNHEY, CDR2 SVGAGI. The CDR3 spans 19 residues. V shed 0 bases, J shed 0 bases, and the junction held 13 bases outside the gene matches. CDR3 DNA: TGTGCCAGCAGTTACTCCCGAGGACAGGGAGAGGGGAGCTCCTACGAGCAGTACTTC. Residues: CASSYSRGQGEGSSYEQYF.

This clonotype showed up just a few times. V usage is TRBV20-1 and J usage is TRBJ2-7, with a weak D call TRBD2 (6 bases). The germline gives CDR1 DFQATT, CDR2 SNEGSKA (reference sequence). Deletions cut 1 base from V and 3 bases from J, with 16 bases between. The CDR3 covers 15 residues. CDR3 DNA sequence: TGCAGTGCTAGAGGGAGGGTGCCTAAAGGCTACGAGCAGTACTTC. Residues: CSARGRVPKGYEQYF.

This clonotype was detected a few times. The CDR3 DNA reads as TGTGCCAGCTTGACAGACACCTACGAGCAGTACTTC. Translation gives CASLTDTYEQYF. The chain couples TRBV7-3 to TRBJ2-7; tentative D call: TRBD1 (5 bases). The length of the CDR3 is 12 residues. V shed 8 bases and J shed 2 bases, with 10 bases lying between them. Germline loops: CDR1 SGHTA, CDR2 FQGTGA.

This clonotype was seen repeatedly, ten times or more. The chain uses TRBV7-8 and TRBJ2-5, with TRBD2 identical over 11 bases. The CDR3 runs to 16 residues. Trimming cost V 4 bases and J 5 bases; bases outside gene matches: 9. Germline CDR1 and CDR2: SGHVS and FQNEAQ. The chain's CDR3 is CASSSRSGRAGETQYF. In DNA form, the CDR3 reads TGTGCCAGCAGCTCACGTAGCGGGAGGGCCGGGGAGACCCAGTACTTC. Complete variable domain (other parts from reference TRBV7-8 and TRBJ2-5): GAGVSQSPRYKVAKRGQDVALRCDPISGHVSLFWYQQALGQGPEFLTYFQNEAQLDKSGLPSDRFFAERPEGSVSTLKIQRTQQEDSAVYLCASSSRSGRAGETQYFGPGTRLLVL.

This clonotype has a handful of counts. The rearrangement joins TRBV20-1 to TRBJ1-1; tentative D call: TRBD1 (6 bases). This CDR3 has 12 amino acids. V lost 7 bases and J lost 8, with 17 bases in between. Germline V CDR1 and CDR2: DFQATT, SNEGSKA (reference sequence). The DNA for the CDR3 is TGCAGTGTCTCCGGGGACACCTTCGAAGCTTTCTTT. It codes for CSVSGDTFEAFF.

This clonotype was seen only a few times. The rearrangement uses TRBV25-1 and TRBJ1-6; 10 positions match TRBD1. The CDR3 has 14 amino acids. CDR1 and CDR2 (germline): MGHDK, SYGVNS. V dropped 6 bases and J dropped 7; count of bases not matched to a gene: 3. CDR3 nucleotide sequence: TGTGCCAGCAGGTTGGGACAGGGGAATTCACCCCTCCACTTT. Its translation: CASRLGQGNSPLHF. The full variable domain, with the rest looked up from reference TRBV25-1 and TRBJ1-6, is EADIYQTPRYLVIGTGKKITLECSQTMGHDKMYWYQQDPGMELHLIHYSYGVNSTEKGDLSSESTVSRIRTEHFPLTLESARPSHTSQYLCASRLGQGNSPLHFGNGTRLTVT.

This clonotype was recorded at least ten times. V gene TRBV7-3 combines with J gene TRBJ2-3, with 11 nucleotides matching TRBD2. The V gene's germline CDR1 is SGHTA and CDR2 FQGTGA. V lost 5 bases, J lost 1 base, and 11 bases stayed unmatched. The CDR3 totals 18 residues. In DNA form, the CDR3 reads TGTGCCAGCAGCCAAAGGGGACTAGCGGAGGGCGGCACAGATACGCAGTATTTT. Translated: CASSQRGLAEGGTDTQYF.

This clonotype was observed at least ten times. The chain links TRBV6-5 to TRBJ1-2, with a possible D match to TRBD1 (6 bases). The CDR3 covers 13 residues. From germline, CDR1 is MNHEY and CDR2 SVGAGI. V shed 8 bases and J shed 3 bases, with 13 bases lying between them. CDR3 DNA: TGTGCCAGCTATACTGGGGGCGACTATGGCTACACCTTC. It specifies CASYTGGDYGYTF.

This chain uses TRBV9 with TRBJ2-7; TRBD1 is a possible D gene (6 bases). CDR1 and CDR2 (germline): SGDLS, YYNGEE. The CDR3 contains 14 residues. Deletions cut 4 bases from V and 2 bases from J, with 13 bases between. The CDR3, as DNA: TGTGCCAGCAGCCCCCAGACAGGACCCTACGAGCAGTACTTC. It codes for CASSPQTGPYEQYF.

Ten or more counts support this clonotype. The chain couples TRBV4-2 to TRBJ1-1; 7 bases fit TRBD1. J lost 5 bases, V lost 1 base, and 10 bases had no gene match. The germline V gene encodes CDR1 LGHNA and CDR2 YNFKEQ. The CDR3 is made up of 16 amino acids. The chain's CDR3 is CASSQGGLGGGTEAFF. CDR3 coding DNA: TGTGCCAGCAGCCAAGGAGGGCTAGGGGGCGGGACTGAAGCTTTCTTT.

The table lists this clonotype with many counts. This rearrangement joins TRBV7-8 to TRBJ1-6; D uncertain. CDR1 and CDR2 from the germline V gene are SGHVS and FQNEAQ. CDR3 length: 14 amino acids. The germline V and J ends were trimmed by 3 bases and 6 bases, with 9 bases remaining between them. The CDR3 DNA is TGTGCCAGCAGCTTGGTAGGCAGTAATTCACCCCTCCACTTT. This codes for CASSLVGSNSPLHF.

This clonotype was recorded at least ten times. The chain uses TRBV7-8 and TRBJ2-1; a possible D gene is TRBD1 (5 bases). CDR3 length: 13 amino acids. Germline V CDR1 and CDR2: SGHVS, FQNEAQ. V was cut by 5 bases and J by 9 bases, with 14 bases left in between. The CDR3 here is CASSPGQGPEQFF. In DNA form, the CDR3 reads TGTGCCAGCAGCCCGGGTCAGGGTCCTGAGCAGTTCTTC.

This clonotype was picked up many times. The chain carries TRBV11-2 and TRBJ2-3; TRBD1 agrees at 7 bases. V lost 5 bases, J lost 6 bases, and 20 bases stayed unmatched. CDR1 is SGHAT and CDR2 is FQNNGV in the germline V gene. This CDR3 has 18 amino acids. Here the CDR3 reads CASSPRKGTVPWADTQYF. The CDR3 DNA reads TGTGCCAGCAGCCCTAGGAAGGGGACAGTCCCGTGGGCGGATACGCAGTATTTT.

The gene calls are TRBV3-1 and TRBJ1-2, with 8 bases identical to TRBD1. V lost 4 bases, J lost 2 bases, and 6 bases stayed unmatched. CDR3 size: 15 residues. Per the germline V gene, CDR1 is LGHDT and CDR2 is YNNKEL (reference sequence). CDR3 residues: CASSRDRGRNYGYTF. For the CDR3, the DNA is TGTGCCAGCAGCCGAGACAGGGGAAGGAACTATGGCTACACCTTC.

This clonotype was recorded many times. The chain combines TRBV6-5 with TRBJ2-7; 7 positions agree with TRBD1. With V trimmed by 0 bases and J by 0 bases, 5 bases remained unmatched. This CDR3 has 16 residues. Germline-derived CDR1 and CDR2 are MNHEY and SVGAGI. The CDR3 region has the DNA TGTGCCAGCAGTTACTCCGGGACAGCAAGCTCCTACGAGCAGTACTTC. It encodes CASSYSGTASSYEQYF.

The chain is built from TRBV28 and TRBJ1-5; 9 nucleotides align to TRBD1. The V gene's germline CDR1 is MDHEN and CDR2 SYDVKM. V lost 6 bases to trimming and J lost 4 bases; unmatched junction nucleotides: 7. CDR3 length: 15 amino acids. The CDR3 nucleotides read TGTGCCAGCAGGGTGACAGGGGGGCTAAATCAGCCCCAGCATTTT. Its protein is CASRVTGGLNQPQHF.

This clonotype was found once. The chain links TRBV20-1 to TRBJ1-3, with a possible D match to TRBD1 (6 bases). CDR3 size: 15 residues. The V end was cut by 0 bases, the J end by 5 bases, with 14 bases between. Germline-derived CDR1 and CDR2 are DFQATT and SNEGSKA (reference sequence). The CDR3, as DNA: TGCAGTGCTAGAGATCGGCAGGGGTTTAGAAACACCATATATTTT. Encoded protein: CSARDRQGFRNTIYF.